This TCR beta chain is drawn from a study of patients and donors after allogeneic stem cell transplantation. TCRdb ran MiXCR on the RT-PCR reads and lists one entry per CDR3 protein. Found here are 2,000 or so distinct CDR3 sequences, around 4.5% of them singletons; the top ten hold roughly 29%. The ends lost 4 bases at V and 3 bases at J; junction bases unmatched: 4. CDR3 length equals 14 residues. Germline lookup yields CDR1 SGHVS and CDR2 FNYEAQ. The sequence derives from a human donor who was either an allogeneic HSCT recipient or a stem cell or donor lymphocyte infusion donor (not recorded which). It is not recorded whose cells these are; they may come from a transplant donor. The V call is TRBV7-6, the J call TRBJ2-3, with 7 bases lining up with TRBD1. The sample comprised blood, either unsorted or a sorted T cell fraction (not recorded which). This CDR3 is CASSSAGGTDTQYF. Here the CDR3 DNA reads TGTGCCAGCAGCTCTGCAGGGGGTACAGATACGCAGTATTTT.